These 6 T cell receptor beta chains originate from one sample sequenced in a study of beta chain features in type 1 diabetes. The study's findings and limits: TCRB CDR3 length was moderately but significantly reduced in all four CD4+ subsets of Type 1 diabetes patients.

cDNA synthesis used the whole RNA isolate, giving expressed TCRB sequences. Method: immunoSEQ multiplex PCR; TCRdb's copy keeps in-frame clones and lacks some. This sample carries around 280,000 clones, 15% of them seen once, and the ten largest clones take less than 0.02%. These receptors have no known antigen. The sequencing input was naive CD4+ T cells from blood. All receptors derive from a young man with type 1 diabetes.

J is TRBJ1-2 and V is TRBV5-1, with a weak D call TRBD1 (6 bases). This CDR3 region has 14 residues. The germline V gene has CDR1 SGHRS and CDR2 YFSETQ. Trimming cost V 5 bases and J 3 bases, with 14 bases left between them. CDR3 amino acids: CASRPTGIDYGYTF. The CDR3 nucleotides are TGCGCCAGCAGACCAACAGGGATTGACTATGGCTACACCTTC.

This clone was seen more than once but under ten times. The chain joins TRBV6-6 to TRBJ1-6; tentative D call: TRBD1 (6 bases). V lost 6 bases to trimming and J lost 11 bases, with 17 bases between them. In germline, CDR1 is MNHNY, CDR2 SVGAGI (reference sequence). The length of the CDR3 is 14 residues. DNA of the CDR3: TGTGCCAGCAGACTTCCGGGACACCTAACACCCCTCCACTTT. Amino acid sequence: CASRLPGHLTPLHF.

V usage is TRBV7-8 and J usage is TRBJ2-1, with a tentative D call TRBD2 (5 bases). The CDR3 runs to 13 residues. Trimming pared 3 bases from V and 6 bases from J, leaving 9 bases between. The germline V gene encodes CDR1 SGHVS and CDR2 FQNEAQ. The CDR3, as DNA: TGTGCCAGCAGCTTCTTCCGGGGCAATGAGCAGTTCTTC. Amino acid sequence: CASSFFRGNEQFF.

The table lists this clone with a few counts. The V gene is TRBV15, the J gene TRBJ2-5; the D gene is possibly TRBD1 (5 bases). Germline V gives CDR1 LNHNV, CDR2 YYDKDF (reference sequence). The V gene lost 1 base and the J gene lost 5 bases, with 26 bases spanning the gap. The CDR3 spans 19 residues. CDR3 DNA sequence: TGTGCCACCAGCAGAGGACTCGAAGAACCCCGGGCCCCAGGGGAGACCCAGTACTTC. As protein: CATSRGLEEPRAPGETQYF.

The V gene is TRBV6-5, the J gene TRBJ2-5, with D uncertain. The CDR3 runs to 13 residues. V was trimmed by 1 base and J by 5 bases, leaving 8 bases between them. Germline CDR1 and CDR2: MNHEY and SVGAGI. CDR3 in amino acids: CASSYWLGETQYF. CDR3 sequence (DNA): TGTGCCAGCAGTTACTGGCTCGGGGAGACCCAGTACTTC.

V is TRBV18 and J is TRBJ1-4; D is unresolved. From germline, CDR1 is KGHSH and CDR2 LQKENI. Trimming pared 0 bases from V and 14 bases from J, leaving 13 bases between. The CDR3 loop spans 13 amino acids. CDR3 coding DNA: TGTGCCAGCTCACCACCGATGGGGAGTGAGCTGTTTTTT. It is translated as CASSPPMGSELFF. Supplemented by reference TRBV18 and TRBJ1-4, the full variable domain reads NAGVMQNPRHLVRRRGQEARLRCSPMKGHSHVYWYRQLPEEGLKFMVYLQKENIIDESGMPKERFSAEFPKEGPSILRIQQVVRGDSAAYFCASSPPMGSELFFGSGTQLSVL.